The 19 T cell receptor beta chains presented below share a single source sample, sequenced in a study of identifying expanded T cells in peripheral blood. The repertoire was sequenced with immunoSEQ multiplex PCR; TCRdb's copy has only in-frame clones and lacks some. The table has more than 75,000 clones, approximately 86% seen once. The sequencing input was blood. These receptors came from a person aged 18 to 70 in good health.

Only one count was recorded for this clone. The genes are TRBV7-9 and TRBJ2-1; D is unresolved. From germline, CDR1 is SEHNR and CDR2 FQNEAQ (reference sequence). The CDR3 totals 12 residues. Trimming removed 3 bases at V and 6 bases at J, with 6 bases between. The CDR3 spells CASSFYSNEQFF. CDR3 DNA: TGTGCCAGCAGCTTTTACAGCAATGAGCAGTTCTTC.

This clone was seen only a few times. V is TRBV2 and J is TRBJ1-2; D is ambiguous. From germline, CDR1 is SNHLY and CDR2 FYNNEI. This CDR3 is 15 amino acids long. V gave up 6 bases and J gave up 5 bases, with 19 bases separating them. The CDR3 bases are TGTGCCAGCAGGGGCACAGACGGACCTTTTTATGGCTACACCTTC. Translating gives CASRGTDGPFYGYTF. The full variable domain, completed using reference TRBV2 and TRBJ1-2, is EPEVTQTPSHQVTQMGQEVILRCVPISNHLYFYWYRQILGQKVEFLVSFYNNEISEKSEIFDDQFSVERPDGSNFTLKIRSTKLEDSAMYFCASRGTDGPFYGYTFGSGTRLTVV.

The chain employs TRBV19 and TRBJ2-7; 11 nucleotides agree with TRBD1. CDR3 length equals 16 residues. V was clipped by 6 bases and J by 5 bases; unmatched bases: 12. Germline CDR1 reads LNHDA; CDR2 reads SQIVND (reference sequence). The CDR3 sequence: CASRVRTGGLFDEQYF. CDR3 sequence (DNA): TGTGCCAGTAGAGTTCGGACAGGGGGCCTGTTCGACGAGCAGTACTTC.

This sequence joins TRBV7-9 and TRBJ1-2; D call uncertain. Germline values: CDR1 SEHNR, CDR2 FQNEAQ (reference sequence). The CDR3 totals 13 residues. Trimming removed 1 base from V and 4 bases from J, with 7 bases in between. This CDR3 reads CASSLGYSYGYTF. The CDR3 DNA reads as TGTGCCAGCAGCTTAGGGTACAGCTATGGCTACACCTTC.

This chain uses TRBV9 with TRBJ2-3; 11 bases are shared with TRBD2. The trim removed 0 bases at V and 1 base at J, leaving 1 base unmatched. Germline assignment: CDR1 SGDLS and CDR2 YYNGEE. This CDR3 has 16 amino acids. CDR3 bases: TGTGCCAGCAGCGTAGCACTAGCGGGGGGCACAGATACGCAGTATTTT. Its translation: CASSVALAGGTDTQYF.

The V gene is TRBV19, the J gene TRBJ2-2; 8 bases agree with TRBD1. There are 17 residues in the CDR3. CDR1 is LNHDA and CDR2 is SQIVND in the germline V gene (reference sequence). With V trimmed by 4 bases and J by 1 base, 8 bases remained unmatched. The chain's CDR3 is CASSTLKDRVNTGELFF. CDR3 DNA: TGTGCCAGTAGTACCCTGAAGGACAGGGTGAACACCGGGGAGCTGTTTTTT.

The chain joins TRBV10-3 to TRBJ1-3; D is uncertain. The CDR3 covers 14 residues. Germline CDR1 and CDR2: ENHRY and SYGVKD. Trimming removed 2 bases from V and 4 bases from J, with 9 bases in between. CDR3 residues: CAISETPNGNTIYF. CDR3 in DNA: TGTGCCATCAGTGAGACCCCGAACGGAAACACCATATATTTT.

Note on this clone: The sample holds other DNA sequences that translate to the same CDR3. CDR3 in DNA: TGTGCCAGCAGTCTCGGGACAGTGTACAATGAGCAGTTCTTC. Protein product: CASSLGTVYNEQFF. The chain has TRBV27 and TRBJ2-1; 7 nucleotides agree with TRBD1. J lost 4 bases, V lost 5 bases, and 5 bases had no gene match. Germline assignment: CDR1 MNHEY and CDR2 SMNVEV (reference sequence). CDR3 size: 14 residues.

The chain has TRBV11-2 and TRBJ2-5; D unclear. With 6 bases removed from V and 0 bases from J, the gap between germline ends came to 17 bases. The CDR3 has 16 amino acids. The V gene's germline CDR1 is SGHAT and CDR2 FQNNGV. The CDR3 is CASRDLISGYQETQYF. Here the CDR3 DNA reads TGTGCCAGCAGAGACCTTATATCGGGTTACCAAGAGACCCAGTACTTC.

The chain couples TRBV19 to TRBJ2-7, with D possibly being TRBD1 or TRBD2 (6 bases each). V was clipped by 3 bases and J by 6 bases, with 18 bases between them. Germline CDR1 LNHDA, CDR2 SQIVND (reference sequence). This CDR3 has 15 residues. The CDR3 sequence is CASSMVGGRWTEQYF. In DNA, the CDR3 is TGTGCCAGTAGTATGGTAGGGGGGAGATGGACCGAGCAGTACTTC.

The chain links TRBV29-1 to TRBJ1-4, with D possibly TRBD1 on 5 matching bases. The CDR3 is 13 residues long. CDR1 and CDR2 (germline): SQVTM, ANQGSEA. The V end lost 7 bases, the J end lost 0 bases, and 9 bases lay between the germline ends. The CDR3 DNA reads TGCAGCGCTGCGACAGCAACTAATGAAAAACTGTTTTTT. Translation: CSAATATNEKLFF.

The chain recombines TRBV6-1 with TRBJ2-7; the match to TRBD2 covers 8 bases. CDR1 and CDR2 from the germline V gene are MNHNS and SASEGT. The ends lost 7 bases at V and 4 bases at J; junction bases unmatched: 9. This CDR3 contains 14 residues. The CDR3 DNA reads TGTGCCAGCATCCGGGGGGGTATAGGGTACGAGCAGTACTTC. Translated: CASIRGGIGYEQYF.

The CDR3 sequence is CASTGEGEETQYF. The CDR3 DNA reads as TGCGCCAGCACCGGAGAGGGCGAGGAGACCCAGTACTTC. The rearrangement joins TRBV10-1 to TRBJ2-5, with a tentative D call TRBD2 (5 bases). The V gene's germline CDR1 is WNHNN and CDR2 SYGVQD (reference sequence). V dropped 7 bases and J dropped 5 bases, with 14 bases sitting between them. The CDR3 runs to 13 residues.

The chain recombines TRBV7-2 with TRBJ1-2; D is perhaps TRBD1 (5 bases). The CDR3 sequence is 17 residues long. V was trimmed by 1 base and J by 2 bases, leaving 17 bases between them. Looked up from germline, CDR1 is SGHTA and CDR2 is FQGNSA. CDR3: CASSLGSGRGTNYGYTF. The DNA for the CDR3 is TGTGCCAGCAGCTTAGGGTCAGGGAGGGGCACAAACTATGGCTACACCTTC.

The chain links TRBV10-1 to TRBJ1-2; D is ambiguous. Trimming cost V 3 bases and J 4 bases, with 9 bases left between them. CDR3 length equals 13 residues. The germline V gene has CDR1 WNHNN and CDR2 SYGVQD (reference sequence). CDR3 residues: CASSDGGSYGYTF. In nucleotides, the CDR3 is TGCGCCAGCAGTGATGGCGGGTCCTATGGCTACACCTTC.

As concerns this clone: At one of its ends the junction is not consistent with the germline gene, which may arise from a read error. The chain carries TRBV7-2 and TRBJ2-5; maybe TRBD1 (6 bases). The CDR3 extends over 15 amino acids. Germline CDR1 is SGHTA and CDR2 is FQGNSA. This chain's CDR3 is CASSVAGTLKETQYF. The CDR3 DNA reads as TGTGCCAGCAGCGTAGCCGGGACACTGAAAGAGACCCAGTACTTC.

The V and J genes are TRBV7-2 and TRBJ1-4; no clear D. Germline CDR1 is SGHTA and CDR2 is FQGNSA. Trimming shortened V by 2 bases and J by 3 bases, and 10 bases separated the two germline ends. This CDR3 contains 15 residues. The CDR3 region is CASSLWPSSNEKLFF. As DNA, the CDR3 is TGTGCCAGCAGCTTATGGCCATCCTCTAATGAAAAACTGTTTTTT.

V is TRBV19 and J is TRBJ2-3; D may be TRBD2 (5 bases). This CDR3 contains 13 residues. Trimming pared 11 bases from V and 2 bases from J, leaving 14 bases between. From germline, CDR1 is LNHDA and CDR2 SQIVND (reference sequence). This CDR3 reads CAVRSGFTDTQYF. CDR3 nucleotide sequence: TGTGCCGTTCGGAGCGGCTTCACAGATACGCAGTATTTT.

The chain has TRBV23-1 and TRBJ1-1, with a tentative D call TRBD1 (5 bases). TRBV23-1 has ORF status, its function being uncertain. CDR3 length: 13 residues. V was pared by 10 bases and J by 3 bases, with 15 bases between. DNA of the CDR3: TGCGCCAACGAATCGGGCAGGGACACTGAAGCTTTCTTT. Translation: CANESGRDTEAFF.